The 21 T cell receptor beta chains listed next were all sequenced from one sample in a study of blood T cell repertoires in COVID-19. Sequenced by immunoSEQ multiplex PCR; TCRdb stores in-frame clones only, minus some. The data show a few hundred thousand clones, 70% to 90% seen once. Material: peripheral blood. The receptors come from a woman in her fifties or sixties who had recovered from COVID-19.

This chain uses TRBV2 with TRBJ1-1; 7 bases are shared with TRBD1. Germline loops: CDR1 SNHLY, CDR2 FYNNEI. The CDR3 covers 14 residues. V lost 6 bases, J lost 0 bases, and 4 bases stayed unmatched. CDR3: CASRRDSVNTEAFF. DNA for the CDR3: TGTGCCAGCAGGAGGGACAGCGTGAACACTGAAGCTTTCTTT.

About this clone: At one boundary the junction diverges from the germline segment, which might be a read error. V usage is TRBV7-2 and J usage is TRBJ2-6; 11 positions agree with TRBD1. CDR3 length equals 18 residues. Germline V gene data show CDR1 as SGHTA and CDR2 as FQGNSA. DNA for the CDR3: TGTGCCAGCAGCCTAGCAGGACAGGGGGCGCAAGGGGCCAACGTCCTGACTTTC. It is translated as CASSLAGQGAQGANVLTF.

The chain joins TRBV4-1 to TRBJ2-7; 15 bases align to TRBD2. The junction had 5 bases not matched to a gene; V was cut back by 2 bases and J by 9 bases. Germline values: CDR1 MGHRA, CDR2 YSYEKL. The CDR3 is 15 residues long. The CDR3 protein is CASSQPGLAGGLQYF. In nucleotides, the CDR3 is TGCGCCAGCAGCCAACCGGGACTAGCGGGAGGATTGCAGTACTTC.

The V call is TRBV7-3, the J call TRBJ1-1, with a weak D call TRBD1 (5 bases). Trimming cost V 9 bases and J 1 base, with 12 bases left between them. There are 13 residues in the CDR3. Germline CDR1 SGHTA, CDR2 FQGTGA. CDR3 sequence reads: CASGGTANTEAFF. DNA for the CDR3: TGTGCCAGTGGGGGGACGGCGAACACTGAAGCTTTCTTT.

The gene calls are TRBV20-1 and TRBJ1-1; TRBD1 might be the D (5 bases). In germline, CDR1 is DFQATT, CDR2 SNEGSKA (reference sequence). The CDR3 extends over 13 amino acids. Trimming pared 3 bases from V and 1 base from J, leaving 9 bases between. As DNA, the CDR3 is TGCAGTGCTAGTACTGGACAGAACACTGAAGCTTTCTTT. Protein sequence: CSASTGQNTEAFF.

The chain couples TRBV5-5 to TRBJ2-3; D is ambiguous. CDR3 size: 12 residues. Trimming pared 4 bases from V and 4 bases from J, leaving 7 bases between. Germline V gene data show CDR1 as SGHKS and CDR2 as YYEKEE (reference sequence). The CDR3 loop reads CASSRTADTQYF. CDR3 nucleotides: TGTGCCAGCAGCCGTACGGCAGATACGCAGTATTTT.

The chain couples TRBV19 to TRBJ1-1; TRBD1 matches 7 bases. After removal of 5 bases from V and 8 bases from J, the junction contained 8 bases not matched to a gene. CDR1 is LNHDA, CDR2 SQIVND, per germline (reference sequence). This CDR3 comprises 13 residues. CDR3 amino acids: CASSPDRESEAFF. The CDR3 DNA sequence: TGTGCCAGTAGTCCTGACAGGGAATCCGAAGCTTTCTTT.

V usage is TRBV27 and J usage is TRBJ2-2; 10 bases align to TRBD2. CDR3 size: 16 residues. CDR1 MNHEY and CDR2 SMNVEV come from the germline V gene (reference sequence). V shed 3 bases, J shed 6 bases, and the junction held 7 bases outside the gene matches. CDR3 DNA sequence: TGTGCCAGCAGTTTTCTTAGCGGGAGGCCCCCCGGGGAGCTGTTTTTT. It specifies CASSFLSGRPPGELFF.

This rearrangement joins TRBV6-2 or TRBV6-3 to TRBJ2-1; 9 nucleotides match TRBD2. Trimming took 0 bases from V and 0 from J; bases not matched to a gene: 12. Germline V CDR1 and CDR2: MNHEY, SVGEGT. The CDR3 consists of 20 residues. CDR3 sequence reads: CASSYSRAGGPSSSYNEQFF. DNA for the CDR3: TGTGCCAGCAGTTACTCTAGGGCGGGGGGGCCCTCGAGCTCCTACAATGAGCAGTTCTTC.

V is TRBV6-6 and J is TRBJ2-7; TRBD1 is a possible D gene (6 bases). CDR1 and CDR2 (germline): MNHNY, SVGAGI (reference sequence). The CDR3 is 14 amino acids. Trimming left V 0 bases short and J 4 bases short, with 10 bases between. CDR3 residues: CASSYSGAEYEQYF. CDR3 coding DNA: TGTGCCAGCAGTTACTCGGGGGCTGAGTACGAGCAGTACTTC.

The rearrangement joins TRBV29-1 to TRBJ1-1; D is perhaps TRBD1 (5 bases). Germline V gene lookup returns CDR1 SQVTM and CDR2 ANQGSEA. This CDR3 has 13 amino acids. Deletions cut 3 bases from V and 3 bases from J, with 11 bases between. The DNA of the CDR3 is TGCAGCGTTGAGACAGAGTATCACACTGAAGCTTTCTTT. Translating it yields CSVETEYHTEAFF.

The V and J genes are TRBV6-2 or TRBV6-3 and TRBJ2-2; D perhaps matches TRBD2 (6 bases). Trimming removed 7 bases at V and 4 bases at J, with 13 bases between. CDR3 length equals 14 residues. The germline gives CDR1 MNHEY, CDR2 SVGEGT. CDR3 amino acids: CASNPGLPTGELFF. The CDR3 nucleotides read TGTGCCAGCAACCCGGGACTTCCCACCGGGGAGCTGTTTTTT.

The gene calls are TRBV24-1 and TRBJ2-1, with TRBD2 as a possible D gene (6 bases). The CDR3 has 14 residues. Germline lookup yields CDR1 KGHDR and CDR2 SFDVKD. Trimming took off 0 bases at V and 10 bases at J, with 12 bases between the two ends. CDR3 protein: CATSDLRDFEEQFF. CDR3 in DNA: TGTGCCACCAGTGATTTGAGGGACTTCGAAGAGCAGTTCTTC.

The chain couples TRBV27 to TRBJ1-4; 7 nucleotides agree with TRBD1. This CDR3 region has 14 residues. Germline CDR1 is MNHEY and CDR2 is SMNVEV (reference sequence). V lost 6 bases to trimming and J lost 4 bases; unmatched junction nucleotides: 5. The CDR3 sequence: CASRRGQSNEKLFF. In DNA form, the CDR3 reads TGTGCCAGCAGGAGGGGACAGAGTAATGAAAAACTGTTTTTT.

This chain uses TRBV21-1 with TRBJ2-1; the table's D gene call, TRBD1, was not cross checked with the DNA. TRBV21-1 is flagged as a pseudogene. The length of the CDR3 is 13 residues. The CDR3 loop is CASSEGDRGLKFF. CDR3 DNA sequence: TGTGCCAGCAGCGAGGGGGACAGGGGTTTGAAGTTCTTC.

In regard to this clone: The same CDR3 can be traced to other DNA sequences in this sample. This chain uses TRBV5-1 with TRBJ1-1, with 10 bases identical to TRBD1. Unmatched junction bases numbered 0, after V lost 3 bases and J lost 1 base. The V gene's germline CDR1 is SGHRS and CDR2 YFSETQ. This CDR3 region has 14 residues. The DNA for the CDR3 is TGCGCCAGCAGCTGGGACAGGGGGAACACTGAAGCTTTCTTT. Amino acids: CASSWDRGNTEAFF.

The chain links TRBV28 to TRBJ2-2, with 12 bases identical to TRBD2. Germline loops: CDR1 MDHEN, CDR2 SYDVKM. Germline trimming cut 8 bases from V and 8 bases from J; bases unmatched to any gene: 9. This CDR3 contains 15 residues. CDR3 bases: TGTGCCAGCCAGGGGACTAGCGGGCAATGGGGGGAGCTGTTTTTT. Protein: CASQGTSGQWGELFF.

This chain uses TRBV18 with TRBJ1-4, with 7 bases lining up with TRBD1. V lost 3 bases, J lost 7 bases, and 5 bases stayed unmatched. The CDR3 sequence is 14 residues long. From germline, CDR1 is KGHSH and CDR2 LQKENI. The CDR3 DNA is TGTGCCAGCTCACCCGGCAGGGGGATTGAAAAACTGTTTTTT. This sequence encodes CASSPGRGIEKLFF. Variable domain in full (rest from reference TRBV18 and TRBJ1-4): NAGVMQNPRHLVRRRGQEARLRCSPMKGHSHVYWYRQLPEEGLKFMVYLQKENIIDESGMPKERFSAEFPKEGPSILRIQQVVRGDSAAYFCASSPGRGIEKLFFGSGTQLSVL.

The chain links TRBV10-1 to TRBJ1-1; no definite D call. The germline gives CDR1 WNHNN, CDR2 SYGVQD (reference sequence). CDR3 size: 15 residues. Trimming left V 2 bases short and J 0 bases short, with 10 bases between. The CDR3 sequence is CASSEIVSLNTEAFF. The CDR3 region has the DNA TGCGCCAGCAGTGAGATAGTAAGTTTGAACACTGAAGCTTTCTTT.

The gene calls are TRBV12-3 or TRBV12-4 and TRBJ1-2, with D possibly TRBD1 on 5 matching bases. CDR3 length: 12 residues. Trimming shortened V by 5 bases and J by 4 bases, and 8 bases separated the two germline ends. CDR3 DNA sequence: TGTGCCAGCAGTATCGGGGGCTATGGCTACACCTTC. As protein: CASSIGGYGYTF.

This chain links TRBV5-1 with TRBJ2-1; tentatively, D is TRBD2 (5 bases). V lost 2 bases and J lost 5, with 14 bases in between. The germline CDR1 and CDR2 sequences are SGHRS and YFSETQ. The CDR3 spans 15 residues. The CDR3: CASSFGSGADNEQFF. The CDR3 DNA follows: TGCGCCAGCAGCTTCGGTTCTGGAGCGGACAATGAGCAGTTCTTC.